This TCR beta chain originates from a study of blood T cell repertoires in COVID-19. Produced via immunoSEQ multiplex PCR; TCRdb's table is partial and in-frame only. The sample includes about 180,000 clones, roughly 85% seen only once; the top ten take roughly 10%. This CDR3 spans 14 amino acids. Trimming stripped 3 bases from V and 0 bases from J, with 10 bases between. CDR1 SGDLS and CDR2 YYNGEE come from the germline V gene. Sequences were obtained from PBMCs or T cells enriched from blood (not recorded which). This chain links TRBV9 with TRBJ2-7; the D gene is possibly TRBD1 (6 bases). This TCR derives from a woman aged 18-29 years who had recovered from COVID-19. Here the CDR3 reads CASSARTDSYEQYF. The CDR3 DNA follows: TGTGCCAGCAGCGCGAGGACAGACTCCTACGAGCAGTACTTC. The full variable domain, rest sourced from reference TRBV9 and TRBJ2-7, is DSGVTQTPKHLITATGQRVTLRCSPRSGDLSVYWYQQSLDQGLQFLIQYYNGEERAKGNILERFSAQQFPDLHSELNLSSLELGDSALYFCASSARTDSYEQYFGPGTRLTVT.